This T cell receptor beta chain was identified in a study of vaccination and CD4 T cells after COVID-19. Study as a whole: In the convalescent group, nasal swab PCR was SARS-CoV-2 positive; fewer than ten cases were mild and one severe.

Trimming took 4 bases from V and 3 from J, leaving 10 bases between them. There are 13 residues in the CDR3. The germline V gene has CDR1 SGHRS and CDR2 YFSETQ. Regarding the study as a whole: Convalescent patients displayed spike mono-reactivity in 304 of 307 vaccine-specific clones.

Scientists ran DNA taken from cultured CD4+ T cells through the Oncomine TCR Beta short-read assay for sequencing. A single record per CDR3 protein comes from TCRdb applying MiXCR to the PCR reads. The sample holds roughly 25,000 distinct CDR3 sequences; roughly 60% are singletons and the top ten take 7.8%. Concerning this clonotype: Antigen unknown.

This sample's treatment: roughly 11-day PBMC culture with coronavirus spike peptide pools or control peptides (ViraFEST assay). Sequencing was done on a sample of CD4+ T cells from blood, cultured in vitro. The sequence was obtained from a human donor who had recovered from COVID-19. The V call is TRBV5-1, the J call TRBJ1-1, with D possibly matching TRBD1 (5 bases). CDR3 region: CASSADRYTEAFF. Written as DNA, the CDR3 is TGCGCCAGCAGCGCCGACAGATACACTGAAGCTTTCTTT.